Listed below are T cell receptor beta chains from one sample, sequenced in a study of blood T cell repertoires in COVID-19. Some clones are missing from TCRdb's copy, which holds only in-frame ones; the method was immunoSEQ multiplex PCR. The sample lists 180,000 or so clones; approximately 87% were seen once. Specimen: peripheral blood. Receptors originate from a man aged 35 to 55 with active or convalescent COVID-19. CDR3s include the opening cysteine and the closing phenylalanine or tryptophan. Each record gives: V gene, D gene, J gene, CDR3 length, clone size, CDR3 DNA, CDR3 protein. D genes are given only for firm matches. Clone size is given for some rows only: seen once, a few or many times, or a class if the clone is expanded.

V gene: TRBV11-1
D gene: NA
J gene: TRBJ2-2
CDR3 length: 15
clone size: NA
CDR3 DNA: TGTGCCAGCACCCACAGCGGATCGGGCACCGGGGAGCTGTTTTTT
CDR3 protein: CASTHSGSGTGELFF

V gene: TRBV4-3
D gene: TRBD1
J gene: TRBJ2-7
CDR3 length: 17
clone size: NA
CDR3 DNA: TGCGCCAGCAGCCAAGCGTTGCAGGGGGCTAACGGCTACGAGCAGTACTTC
CDR3 protein: CASSQALQGANGYEQYF

V gene: TRBV6-5
D gene: TRBD2
J gene: TRBJ2-1
CDR3 length: 15
clone size: NA
CDR3 DNA: TGTGCCAGCAGTTACCTAGCGGGGGAGTACAATGAGCAGTTCTTC
CDR3 protein: CASSYLAGEYNEQFF

V gene: TRBV5-1
D gene: TRBD2
J gene: TRBJ2-3
CDR3 length: 15
clone size: once
CDR3 DNA: TGCGCCAGCAGCTTGTACTGGGGGGGTACAGATACGCAGTATTTT
CDR3 protein: CASSLYWGGTDTQYF

V gene: TRBV30
D gene: TRBD1
J gene: TRBJ1-4
CDR3 length: 16
clone size: NA
CDR3 DNA: TGTGCCTGGAGTGCCGGGACAGGGTCGCTCGGCGAAAAACTGTTTTTT
CDR3 protein: CAWSAGTGSLGEKLFF

V gene: TRBV27
D gene: TRBD2
J gene: TRBJ2-3
CDR3 length: 19
clone size: NA
CDR3 DNA: TGTGCCAGCAGTTTATCCCACCCGACTAGCGGGGGAATCACAGATACGCAGTATTTT
CDR3 protein: CASSLSHPTSGGITDTQYF

V gene: TRBV4-2
D gene: NA
J gene: TRBJ1-1
CDR3 length: 13
clone size: once
CDR3 DNA: TGTGCCAGCAGTCAGGACACGAACACTGAAGCTTTCTTT
CDR3 protein: CASSQDTNTEAFF

V gene: TRBV4-3
D gene: TRBD1
J gene: TRBJ1-2
CDR3 length: 19
clone size: NA
CDR3 DNA: TGCGCCAGCAGCCAAGATAGGCGGACAGGGGGCCAATATCGCTATGGCTACACCTTC
CDR3 protein: CASSQDRRTGGQYRYGYTF

V gene: TRBV6-6
D gene: NA
J gene: TRBJ1-2
CDR3 length: 13
clone size: few
CDR3 DNA: TGTGCCAGCAGTTCGGACAGTAACTATGGCTACACCTTC
CDR3 protein: CASSSDSNYGYTF

V gene: TRBV27
D gene: NA
J gene: TRBJ1-1
CDR3 length: 14
clone size: NA
CDR3 DNA: TGTGCCAGCAGTTTATCCACCGGGATCGCTGAAGCTTTCTTT
CDR3 protein: CASSLSTGIAEAFF

V gene: TRBV27
D gene: NA
J gene: TRBJ1-6
CDR3 length: 14
clone size: NA
CDR3 DNA: TGTGCCAGCAGTTCAGGGCAGGGTATTTCACCCCTCCACTTT
CDR3 protein: CASSSGQGISPLHF

V gene: TRBV6-2/TRBV6-3
D gene: NA
J gene: TRBJ2-7
CDR3 length: 14
clone size: once
CDR3 DNA: TGTGCCAGCAGTTACTACGACAGATACTACGAGCAGTACTTC
CDR3 protein: CASSYYDRYYEQYF

V gene: TRBV4-3
D gene: NA
J gene: TRBJ1-4
CDR3 length: 18
clone size: NA
CDR3 DNA: TGCGCCAGCAGCCAAGATCTATCCCGGGTGACAGTCAATGAAAAACTGTTTTTT
CDR3 protein: CASSQDLSRVTVNEKLFF

V gene: TRBV18
D gene: NA
J gene: TRBJ2-6
CDR3 length: 18
clone size: NA
CDR3 DNA: TGTGCCAGCTCACCACTTCATGGAACAGGGACTGGGGCCAACGTCCTGACTTTC
CDR3 protein: CASSPLHGTGTGANVLTF

V gene: TRBV7-6
D gene: TRBD1
J gene: TRBJ2-1
CDR3 length: 16
clone size: NA
CDR3 DNA: TGTGCCAGCAGTTATGACAGGGGGGGCTCCTACAATGAGCAGTTCTTC
CDR3 protein: CASSYDRGGSYNEQFF

V gene: TRBV7-8
D gene: NA
J gene: TRBJ2-2
CDR3 length: 15
clone size: NA
CDR3 DNA: TGTGCCAGCAGCTTAGCGGGGGGAACCACCGGGGAGCTGTTTTTT
CDR3 protein: CASSLAGGTTGELFF

V gene: TRBV7-9
D gene: TRBD1
J gene: TRBJ2-3
CDR3 length: 17
clone size: NA
CDR3 DNA: TGTGCCAGCAGTTCCGGGACAGTGACCACGGGCACAGATACGCAGTATTTT
CDR3 protein: CASSSGTVTTGTDTQYF

V gene: TRBV2
D gene: TRBD2
J gene: TRBJ2-5
CDR3 length: 16
clone size: NA
CDR3 DNA: TGTGCCAGCAGTGTTCTAGCGGGGGGCCAGGGAGAGACCCAGTACTTC
CDR3 protein: CASSVLAGGQGETQYF

V gene: TRBV4-2
D gene: NA
J gene: TRBJ1-1
CDR3 length: 15
clone size: NA
CDR3 DNA: TGTGCCAGCAGCCAAGATAAACAGGTTGGAACTGAAGCTTTCTTT
CDR3 protein: CASSQDKQVGTEAFF

V gene: TRBV11-2
D gene: TRBD2
J gene: TRBJ2-1
CDR3 length: 19
clone size: NA
CDR3 DNA: TGTGCCAGCAGCCCGAGGGCACAGTCTCTAGCGGGGGGGCACAATGAGCAGTTCTTC
CDR3 protein: CASSPRAQSLAGGHNEQFF

V gene: TRBV14
D gene: NA
J gene: TRBJ1-1
CDR3 length: 14
clone size: NA
CDR3 DNA: TGTGCCAGCAGCCGTCTTGGGGGCAGCACTGAAGCTTTCTTT
CDR3 protein: CASSRLGGSTEAFF

V gene: TRBV30
D gene: NA
J gene: TRBJ1-1
CDR3 length: 15
clone size: NA
CDR3 DNA: TGTGCCTGGAGCGCGGGCAGCTCGAGGAACACTGAAGCTTTCTTT
CDR3 protein: CAWSAGSSRNTEAFF

V gene: TRBV6-5
D gene: TRBD1
J gene: TRBJ1-2
CDR3 length: 14
clone size: NA
CDR3 DNA: TGTGCCAGCATCCCCTCGGGGACAGGGGTTGGCTACACCTTC
CDR3 protein: CASIPSGTGVGYTF

V gene: TRBV5-5
D gene: NA
J gene: TRBJ1-1
CDR3 length: 15
clone size: NA
CDR3 DNA: TGTGCCAGCAGCTTCCTGACAGTTAAAGGCACTGAAGCTTTCTTT
CDR3 protein: CASSFLTVKGTEAFF

V gene: TRBV19
D gene: NA
J gene: TRBJ1-1
CDR3 length: 14
clone size: NA
CDR3 DNA: TGTGCCAGTACTCCCCGACAGATGAACACTGAAGCTTTCTTT
CDR3 protein: CASTPRQMNTEAFF

V gene: TRBV11-2
D gene: NA
J gene: TRBJ1-1
CDR3 length: 11
clone size: once
CDR3 DNA: TGTGCCAGCAGCCCCTCCACTGAAGCTTTCTTT
CDR3 protein: CASSPSTEAFF

V gene: TRBV12-5
D gene: TRBD2
J gene: TRBJ2-2
CDR3 length: 22
clone size: NA
CDR3 DNA: TGTGCTAGTGGTTTGGATCCCGGTGGGACAGCAACTAGCGGGGGGATCACCGGGGAGCTGTTTTTT
CDR3 protein: CASGLDPGGTATSGGITGELFF

V gene: TRBV5-1
D gene: NA
J gene: TRBJ2-2
CDR3 length: 14
clone size: NA
CDR3 DNA: TGCGCCAGCAGCGATACGGGGGTTACCGGGGAGCTGTTTTTT
CDR3 protein: CASSDTGVTGELFF

V gene: TRBV6-2/TRBV6-3
D gene: NA
J gene: TRBJ1-5
CDR3 length: 15
clone size: NA
CDR3 DNA: TGTGCCAGCAGTAGGGCAGGGGAGCTTAATCAGCCCCAGCATTTT
CDR3 protein: CASSRAGELNQPQHF

V gene: TRBV11-2
D gene: TRBD1
J gene: TRBJ1-2
CDR3 length: 14
clone size: NA
CDR3 DNA: TGTGCCAGCAGCTTGAACAGGGGGCAGAATGGCTACACCTTC
CDR3 protein: CASSLNRGQNGYTF

V gene: TRBV2
D gene: TRBD1
J gene: TRBJ1-5
CDR3 length: 14
clone size: once
CDR3 DNA: TGTGCCAGCAGTGAACTAAGGGACAGACAGCCCCAGCATTTT
CDR3 protein: CASSELRDRQPQHF

V gene: TRBV5-1
D gene: TRBD1
J gene: TRBJ1-1
CDR3 length: 16
clone size: NA
CDR3 DNA: TGCGCCAGCAGCCCCGGGACAGGGTGGATGAACACTGAAGCTTTCTTT
CDR3 protein: CASSPGTGWMNTEAFF

V gene: TRBV3-1/TRBV3-2
D gene: NA
J gene: TRBJ1-1
CDR3 length: 15
clone size: NA
CDR3 DNA: TGTGCCAGCAGCCAACGTACAGGGAGGGGCACTGAAGCTTTCTTT
CDR3 protein: CASSQRTGRGTEAFF

V gene: TRBV10-1
D gene: NA
J gene: TRBJ2-3
CDR3 length: 13
clone size: NA
CDR3 DNA: TGCGCCAGCAGTAAGGGGGGCACAGATACGCAGTATTTT
CDR3 protein: CASSKGGTDTQYF

V gene: TRBV19
D gene: NA
J gene: TRBJ1-5
CDR3 length: 15
clone size: NA
CDR3 DNA: TGTGCCAGTAGTGTCACAACAGGGTTTTGGCAGCCCCAGCATTTT
CDR3 protein: CASSVTTGFWQPQHF

V gene: TRBV5-4
D gene: NA
J gene: TRBJ1-6
CDR3 length: 18
clone size: once
CDR3 DNA: TGTGCCAGCAGCTTGGAGGGGATCCACCCTTCGTATAATTCACCCCTCCACTTT
CDR3 protein: CASSLEGIHPSYNSPLHF

V gene: TRBV7-9
D gene: TRBD1
J gene: TRBJ1-2
CDR3 length: 15
clone size: NA
CDR3 DNA: TGTGCCAGCATCCTCTCACAGGGGACTTACTATGGCTACACCTTC
CDR3 protein: CASILSQGTYYGYTF

V gene: TRBV11-2
D gene: TRBD1
J gene: TRBJ2-1
CDR3 length: 16
clone size: NA
CDR3 DNA: TGTGCCAGCAGCCTCTTACAGGGGCCCACTATGAATGAGCAGTTCTTC
CDR3 protein: CASSLLQGPTMNEQFF

V gene: TRBV28
D gene: NA
J gene: TRBJ2-6
CDR3 length: 18
clone size: NA
CDR3 DNA: TGTGCCAGCAGTCTCACCAGGGTACTGTTATCTGGGGCCAACGTCCTGACTTTC
CDR3 protein: CASSLTRVLLSGANVLTF

V gene: TRBV7-2
D gene: NA
J gene: TRBJ1-1
CDR3 length: 17
clone size: few
CDR3 DNA: TGTGCCAGCAGCTTATTCGGGTCGATCGGGGAGAGCACTGAAGCTTTCTTT
CDR3 protein: CASSLFGSIGESTEAFF

V gene: TRBV6-2/TRBV6-3
D gene: NA
J gene: TRBJ1-2
CDR3 length: 14
clone size: NA
CDR3 DNA: TGTGCCAGCAGTTACGGAAGGGAGGAAGATGGCTACACCTTC
CDR3 protein: CASSYGREEDGYTF

V gene: TRBV11-2
D gene: NA
J gene: TRBJ1-2
CDR3 length: 14
clone size: NA
CDR3 DNA: TGTGCCAGCAGCTTAGGCGGCTCAAACTATGGCTACACCTTC
CDR3 protein: CASSLGGSNYGYTF

V gene: TRBV6-2/TRBV6-3
D gene: TRBD1
J gene: TRBJ1-2
CDR3 length: 16
clone size: NA
CDR3 DNA: TGTGCCAGCAGCCCTACCGGGACAGGGGCTTCCTATGGCTACACCTTC
CDR3 protein: CASSPTGTGASYGYTF

V gene: TRBV30
D gene: TRBD1
J gene: TRBJ2-7
CDR3 length: 15
clone size: NA
CDR3 DNA: TGTGCCACGCAGGGGACAGGTTCTCACTCCTACGAGCAGTACTTC
CDR3 protein: CATQGTGSHSYEQYF

V gene: TRBV5-8
D gene: TRBD1
J gene: TRBJ1-5
CDR3 length: 16
clone size: NA
CDR3 DNA: TGTGCCAGCAGCGTGACGGGACAGGGGGCATATCAGCCCCAGCATTTT
CDR3 protein: CASSVTGQGAYQPQHF

V gene: TRBV28
D gene: TRBD1
J gene: TRBJ1-3
CDR3 length: 20
clone size: NA
CDR3 DNA: TGTGCCAGCAGACCCCATTCGCCGGGACAGGGGGGGGACTCTGGAAACACCATATATTTT
CDR3 protein: CASRPHSPGQGGDSGNTIYF

V gene: TRBV19
D gene: NA
J gene: TRBJ1-2
CDR3 length: 15
clone size: NA
CDR3 DNA: TGTGCCAGTAGTCCCCCGGGACACCAACCCGATGGCTACACCTTC
CDR3 protein: CASSPPGHQPDGYTF

V gene: TRBV28
D gene: TRBD1
J gene: TRBJ1-5
CDR3 length: 14
clone size: NA
CDR3 DNA: TGTGCCAGCAGGGGACAGGGGTGGGATCAGCCCCAGCATTTT
CDR3 protein: CASRGQGWDQPQHF

V gene: TRBV7-9
D gene: TRBD1
J gene: TRBJ2-3
CDR3 length: 15
clone size: NA
CDR3 DNA: TGTGCCAGCAGCTTCAGGGGGACAGGGACAGATACGCAGTATTTT
CDR3 protein: CASSFRGTGTDTQYF

V gene: TRBV28
D gene: NA
J gene: TRBJ1-1
CDR3 length: 12
clone size: NA
CDR3 DNA: TGTGCCAGCACCCTCCGACGGACTGAGGCTTTCTTT
CDR3 protein: CASTLRRTEAFF

V gene: TRBV18
D gene: NA
J gene: TRBJ1-1
CDR3 length: 13
clone size: NA
CDR3 DNA: TGTGCCAGCTCACTTACAGGGTCCACTGAAGCTTTCTTT
CDR3 protein: CASSLTGSTEAFF

V gene: TRBV5-6
D gene: NA
J gene: TRBJ1-3
CDR3 length: 14
clone size: NA
CDR3 DNA: TGTGCCAGCAGCATGTTGAGCTCTGGAAACACCATATATTTT
CDR3 protein: CASSMLSSGNTIYF

V gene: TRBV5-4
D gene: NA
J gene: TRBJ1-6
CDR3 length: 17
clone size: NA
CDR3 DNA: TGTGCCAGCAGCTTACCAACTGATCCGCAGGGGCGTACAGCCCTCCACTTT
CDR3 protein: CASSLPTDPQGRTALHF

V gene: TRBV4-1
D gene: NA
J gene: TRBJ1-1
CDR3 length: 16
clone size: NA
CDR3 DNA: TGCGCCAGCAGCCAGGGGGACTGGGGACGACTCACTGAAGCTTTCTTT
CDR3 protein: CASSQGDWGRLTEAFF